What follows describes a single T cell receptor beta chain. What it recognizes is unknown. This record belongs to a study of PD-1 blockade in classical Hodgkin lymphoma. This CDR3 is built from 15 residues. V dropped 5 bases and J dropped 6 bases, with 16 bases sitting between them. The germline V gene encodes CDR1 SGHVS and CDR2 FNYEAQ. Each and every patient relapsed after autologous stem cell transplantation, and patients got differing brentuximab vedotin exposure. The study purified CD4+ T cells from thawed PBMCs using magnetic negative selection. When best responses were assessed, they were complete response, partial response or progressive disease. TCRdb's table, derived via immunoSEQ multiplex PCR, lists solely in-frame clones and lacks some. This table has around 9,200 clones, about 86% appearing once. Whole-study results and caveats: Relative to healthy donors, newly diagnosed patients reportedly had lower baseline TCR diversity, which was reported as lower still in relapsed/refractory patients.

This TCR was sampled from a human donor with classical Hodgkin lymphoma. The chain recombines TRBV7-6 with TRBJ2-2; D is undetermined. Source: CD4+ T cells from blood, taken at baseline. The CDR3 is CASSEEVLPAGELFF. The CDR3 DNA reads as TGTGCCAGCAGCGAAGAGGTCCTCCCCGCCGGGGAGCTGTTTTTT. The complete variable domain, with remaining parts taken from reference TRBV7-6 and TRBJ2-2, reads GAGVSQSPRYKVTKRGQDVALRCDPISGHVSLYWYRQALGQGPEFLTYFNYEAQQDKSGLPNDRFSAERPEGSISTLTIQRTEQRDSAMYRCASSEEVLPAGELFFGEGSRLTVL.